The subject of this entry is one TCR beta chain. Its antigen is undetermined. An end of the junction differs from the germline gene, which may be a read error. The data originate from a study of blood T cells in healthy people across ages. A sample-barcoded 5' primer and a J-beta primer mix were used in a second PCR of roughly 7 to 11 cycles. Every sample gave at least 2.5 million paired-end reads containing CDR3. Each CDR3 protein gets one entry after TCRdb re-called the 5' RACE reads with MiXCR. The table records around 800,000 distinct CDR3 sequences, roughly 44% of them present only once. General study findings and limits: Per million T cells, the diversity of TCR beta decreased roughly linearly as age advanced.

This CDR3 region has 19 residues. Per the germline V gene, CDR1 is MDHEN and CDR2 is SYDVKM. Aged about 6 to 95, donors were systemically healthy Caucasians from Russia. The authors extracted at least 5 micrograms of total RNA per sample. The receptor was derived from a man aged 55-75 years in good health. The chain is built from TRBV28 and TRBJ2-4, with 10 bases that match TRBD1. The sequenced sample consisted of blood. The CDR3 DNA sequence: TGTGCCGGCAGTTTATGGGGCACCGGGACAGGGGTCGCCAAAAACATTCAGTACTTC. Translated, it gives CAGSLWGTGTGVAKNIQYF.